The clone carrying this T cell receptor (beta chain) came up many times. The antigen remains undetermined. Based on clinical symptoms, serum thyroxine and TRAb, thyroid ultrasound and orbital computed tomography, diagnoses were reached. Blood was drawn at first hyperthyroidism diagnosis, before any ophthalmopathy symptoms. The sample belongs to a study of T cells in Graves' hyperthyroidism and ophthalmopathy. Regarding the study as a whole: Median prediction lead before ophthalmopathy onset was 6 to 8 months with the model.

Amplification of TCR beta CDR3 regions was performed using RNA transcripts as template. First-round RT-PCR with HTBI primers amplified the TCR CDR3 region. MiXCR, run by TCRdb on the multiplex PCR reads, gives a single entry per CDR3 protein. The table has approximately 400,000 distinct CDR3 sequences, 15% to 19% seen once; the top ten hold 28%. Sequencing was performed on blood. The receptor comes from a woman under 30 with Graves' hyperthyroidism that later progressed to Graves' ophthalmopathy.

CDR3 sequence reads: CASSPHHGLASYEQYF. The CDR3, as DNA: TGTGCCAGCAGCCCCCATCACGGGCTAGCGTCCTACGAGCAGTACTTC. J is TRBJ2-7 and V is TRBV7-2; TRBD2 might be the D (6 bases). Trimming took 5 bases from V and 1 from J, leaving 18 bases between them. Germline V CDR1 and CDR2: SGHTA, FQGNSA. This CDR3 comprises 16 residues.